These T cell receptor beta chains were read from a single sample in a study of CD8 T cells in Susac syndrome. MiXCR, run by TCRdb on the immunoSEQ multiplex PCR reads, gives a single entry per CDR3 protein. Here the sample spans approximately 170,000 distinct CDR3 sequences, about 91% being singletons. The sequencing sample was made of CD4+ T cells from PBMCs. The receptor source for this set is a human donor in good health. Each CDR3 is given with its conserved first and last residue. The order of the fields is D gene, J gene, V gene, clone size, CDR3 length, CDR3 DNA, CDR3 protein. D genes are given only for firm matches. Not all rows give a size; the values are once, few, many and, for expanded clones, a class.

-,TRBJ2-4,TRBV6-6,-,15,TGTGCCAGCAGTTACGTGGGGCAGGCCAAAAACATTCAGTACTTC,CASSYVGQAKNIQYF
-,TRBJ1-4,TRBV6-6,-,14,TGTGCCAGCAGCCTACAGTGGGCGAATGAAAAACTGTTTTTT,CASSLQWANEKLFF
TRBD1,TRBJ2-7,TRBV7-3,once,15,TGTGCCAGCAGGGCTCCGGGACAGGGTCTGTACGAGCAGTACTTC,CASRAPGQGLYEQYF
TRBD2,TRBJ2-1,TRBV20-1,-,15,TGCAGTGCTAGAAAGCGGGAGGGAAACTACAATGAGCAGTTCTTC,CSARKREGNYNEQFF
-,TRBJ1-1,TRBV7-6,-,15,TGTGCCAGCAGCTCTCGACCAACCCAAGGCAATGAAGCTTTCTTT,CASSSRPTQGNEAFF
-,TRBJ2-5,TRBV6-2/TRBV6-3,-,13,TGTGCCAGCAGTTACCGTTACGGAGAGACCCAGTACTTC,CASSYRYGETQYF
-,TRBJ1-5,TRBV12-3/TRBV12-4,-,13,TGTGCCAGCAGTTTAAAAGGGGACCAGCCCCAGCATTTT,CASSLKGDQPQHF
-,TRBJ2-1,TRBV6-2/TRBV6-3,-,12,TGTGCCACCCGGACTGCGGGCAATGAGCAGTTCTTC,CATRTAGNEQFF
TRBD1,TRBJ2-5,TRBV20-1,-,15,TGCAGTGCCAGCCACCGGGACAGGGCTTTAGAGACCCAGTACTTC,CSASHRDRALETQYF
-,TRBJ2-7,TRBV9,-,14,TGTGCCAGCAGCTCGAATAACATGGGCGGGGAGCAGTACTTC,CASSSNNMGGEQYF
-,TRBJ1-2,TRBV6-2/TRBV6-3,-,15,TGTGCCAGCAGCCAAGTTCGAGGACTAGGCGAAGGCTACACCTTC,CASSQVRGLGEGYTF
-,TRBJ2-4,TRBV7-9,-,15,TGTGCCAGCAGCTTAGCGGGAGCTGCCAAAAACATTCAGTACTTC,CASSLAGAAKNIQYF